The clone carrying this T cell receptor (beta chain) was observed a few times. Its antigen remains unidentified. With molecular barcodes, quantitative 5'-RACE was used to make the TCR beta libraries. Each CDR3 protein is one row after TCRdb ran MiXCR on the 5' RACE reads. The sample has 35,000 or so distinct CDR3 sequences; approximately 15% are singletons. This sample was taken from a study of CD8 T cells in ankylosing spondylitis. Notes on the study in general: Disease-linked clones, CD8+, were relatively rare in peripheral blood. Prior literature has documented some motif variants in synovial fluid and blood from reactive arthritis.

Sequencing input: blood. The receptor's source is a male donor with ankylosing spondylitis or in good health (not recorded which).

The CDR3 loop is CASSLASAGGGETQYF. CDR3 bases: TGTGCCAGCAGCTTAGCGTCGGCGGGAGGGGGAGAGACCCAGTACTTC. The chain recombines TRBV7-2 with TRBJ2-5, with 9 nucleotides matching TRBD2. The CDR3 contains 16 residues. J gave up 4 bases and V 0 bases, and 6 bases lay outside the gene matches. Looked up from germline, CDR1 is SGHTA and CDR2 is FQGNSA.